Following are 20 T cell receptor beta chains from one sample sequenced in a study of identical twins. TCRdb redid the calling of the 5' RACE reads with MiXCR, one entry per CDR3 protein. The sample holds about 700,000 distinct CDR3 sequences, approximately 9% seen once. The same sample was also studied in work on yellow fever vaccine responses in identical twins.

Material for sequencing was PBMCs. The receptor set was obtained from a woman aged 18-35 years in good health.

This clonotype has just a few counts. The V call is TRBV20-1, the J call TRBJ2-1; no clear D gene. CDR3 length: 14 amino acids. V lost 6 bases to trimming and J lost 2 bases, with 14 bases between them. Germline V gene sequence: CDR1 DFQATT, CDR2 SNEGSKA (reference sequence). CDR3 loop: CSAPPLETYNEQFF. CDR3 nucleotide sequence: TGCAGTGCCCCACCCCTAGAAACCTACAATGAGCAGTTCTTC.

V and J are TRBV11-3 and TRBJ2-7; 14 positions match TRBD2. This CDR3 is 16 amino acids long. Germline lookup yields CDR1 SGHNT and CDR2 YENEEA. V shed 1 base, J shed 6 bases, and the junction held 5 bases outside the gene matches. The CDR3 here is CASSLGGLAGVGEQYF. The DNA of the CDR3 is TGTGCCAGCAGCTTAGGGGGACTAGCGGGAGTCGGCGAGCAGTACTTC.

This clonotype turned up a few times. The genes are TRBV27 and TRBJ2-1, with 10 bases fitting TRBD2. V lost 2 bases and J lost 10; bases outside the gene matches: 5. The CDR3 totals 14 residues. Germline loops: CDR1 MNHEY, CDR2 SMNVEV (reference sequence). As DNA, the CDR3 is TGTGCCAGCAGTTTAGGGCTAGCGGGAGAGGAGCAGTTCTTC. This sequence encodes CASSLGLAGEEQFF.

The CDR3 DNA is TGCAGTGCTAGAGTTCCGGGACAAGGGCTGTTTTTT. The encoded protein is CSARVPGQGLFF. V and J are TRBV20-1 and TRBJ2-2; D may be TRBD1 (6 bases). CDR3 length: 12 amino acids. V was shortened by 1 base and J by 13 bases, with 13 bases between the two germline ends. CDR1 DFQATT and CDR2 SNEGSKA come from the germline V gene (reference sequence).

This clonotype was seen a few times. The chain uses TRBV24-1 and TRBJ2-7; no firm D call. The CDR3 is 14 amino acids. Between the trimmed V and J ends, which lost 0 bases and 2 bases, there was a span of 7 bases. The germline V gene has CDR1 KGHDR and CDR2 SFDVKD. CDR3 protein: CATSDLNRPYEQYF. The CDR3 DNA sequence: TGTGCCACCAGTGATTTGAACCGGCCCTACGAGCAGTACTTC.

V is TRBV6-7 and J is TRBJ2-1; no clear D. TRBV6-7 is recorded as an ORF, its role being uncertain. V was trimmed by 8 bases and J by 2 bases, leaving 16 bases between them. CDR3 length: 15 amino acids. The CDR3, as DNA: TGTGCCAGCTCGACGGAGAATCCCCCCTACAATGAGCAGTTCTTC. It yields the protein CASSTENPPYNEQFF.

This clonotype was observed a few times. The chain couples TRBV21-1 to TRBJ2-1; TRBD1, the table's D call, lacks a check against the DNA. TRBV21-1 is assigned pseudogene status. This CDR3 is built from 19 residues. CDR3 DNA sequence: TGTGCCAGCAGCAAAAGGTGGCTAGAAAGTAAACGGGGCAGGAATGAGCAGTTCTTC. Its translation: CASSKRWLESKRGRNEQFF.

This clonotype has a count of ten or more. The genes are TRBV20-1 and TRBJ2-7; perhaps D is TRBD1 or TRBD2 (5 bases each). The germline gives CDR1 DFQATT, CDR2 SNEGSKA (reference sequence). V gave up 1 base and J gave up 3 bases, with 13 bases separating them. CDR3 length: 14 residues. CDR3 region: CSARVIAGSYEQYF. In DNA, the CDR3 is TGCAGTGCTAGAGTTATAGCAGGGAGCTACGAGCAGTACTTC.

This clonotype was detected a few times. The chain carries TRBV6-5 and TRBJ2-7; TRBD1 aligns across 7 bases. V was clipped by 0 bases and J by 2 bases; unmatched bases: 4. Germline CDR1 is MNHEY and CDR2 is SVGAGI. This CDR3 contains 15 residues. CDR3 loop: CASSYSTGSAYEQYF. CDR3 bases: TGTGCCAGCAGTTACTCGACAGGGAGCGCCTACGAGCAGTACTTC.

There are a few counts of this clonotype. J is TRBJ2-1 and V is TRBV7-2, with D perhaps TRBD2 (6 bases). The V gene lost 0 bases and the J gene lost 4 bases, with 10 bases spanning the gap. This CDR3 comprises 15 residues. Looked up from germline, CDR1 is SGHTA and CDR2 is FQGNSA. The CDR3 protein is CASSLASGEYNEQFF. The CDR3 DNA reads TGTGCCAGCAGCTTAGCTAGCGGAGAATACAATGAGCAGTTCTTC.

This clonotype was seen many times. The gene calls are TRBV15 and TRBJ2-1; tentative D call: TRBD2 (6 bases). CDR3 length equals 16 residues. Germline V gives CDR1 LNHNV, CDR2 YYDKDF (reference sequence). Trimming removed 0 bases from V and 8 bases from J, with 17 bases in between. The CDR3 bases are TGTGCCACCAGCAGAGACCAGAGATACCCTAGCGATGAGCAGTTCTTC. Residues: CATSRDQRYPSDEQFF.

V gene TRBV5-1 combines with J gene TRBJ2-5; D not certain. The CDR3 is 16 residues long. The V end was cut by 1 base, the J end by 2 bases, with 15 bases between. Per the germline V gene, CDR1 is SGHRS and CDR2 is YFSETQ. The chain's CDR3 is CASSLKLPGRQETQYF. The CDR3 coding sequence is TGCGCCAGCAGCTTGAAACTCCCCGGAAGACAAGAGACCCAGTACTTC.

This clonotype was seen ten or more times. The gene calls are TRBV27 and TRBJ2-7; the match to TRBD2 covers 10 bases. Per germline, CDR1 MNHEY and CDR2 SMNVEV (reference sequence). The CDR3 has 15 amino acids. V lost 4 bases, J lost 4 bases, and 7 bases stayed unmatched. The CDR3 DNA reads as TGTGCCAGCAGTTCCCGGACTAGCGGCAGATACGAGCAGTACTTC. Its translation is CASSSRTSGRYEQYF.

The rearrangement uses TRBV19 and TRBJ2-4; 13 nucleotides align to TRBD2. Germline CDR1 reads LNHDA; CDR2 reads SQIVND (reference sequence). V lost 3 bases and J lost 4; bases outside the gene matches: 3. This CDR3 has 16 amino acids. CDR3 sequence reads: CASSIEGLAGKNIQYF. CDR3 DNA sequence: TGTGCCAGTAGTATTGAGGGACTAGCGGGGAAAAACATTCAGTACTTC.

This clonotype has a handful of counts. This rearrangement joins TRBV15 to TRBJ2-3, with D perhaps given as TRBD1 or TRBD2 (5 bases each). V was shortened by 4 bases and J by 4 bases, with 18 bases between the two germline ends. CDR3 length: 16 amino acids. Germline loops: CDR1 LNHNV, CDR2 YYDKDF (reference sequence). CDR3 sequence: CATSTKRGITADTQYF. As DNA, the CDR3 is TGTGCCACCAGCACCAAGAGGGGTATAACGGCAGATACGCAGTATTTT.

The CDR3 here is CASGPPGETQYF. CDR3 nucleotides: TGCGCCAGCGGCCCCCCGGGGGAGACCCAGTACTTC. The V and J genes are TRBV5-1 and TRBJ2-5; a weak D match, TRBD2 (5 bases). The V end lost 7 bases, the J end lost 5 bases, and 12 bases lay between the germline ends. Germline V gene sequence: CDR1 SGHRS, CDR2 YFSETQ. The CDR3 contains 12 residues.

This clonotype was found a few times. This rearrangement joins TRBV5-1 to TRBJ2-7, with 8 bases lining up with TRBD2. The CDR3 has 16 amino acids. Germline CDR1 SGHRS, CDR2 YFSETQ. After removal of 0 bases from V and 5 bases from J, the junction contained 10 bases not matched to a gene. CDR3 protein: CASSLGVQAGVHEQYF. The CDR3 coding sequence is TGCGCCAGCAGCTTGGGGGTGCAAGCGGGGGTCCACGAGCAGTACTTC.

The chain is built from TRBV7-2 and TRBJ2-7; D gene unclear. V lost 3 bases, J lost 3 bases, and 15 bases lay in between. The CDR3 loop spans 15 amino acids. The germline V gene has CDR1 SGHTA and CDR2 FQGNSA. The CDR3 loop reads CASSFYRGPLYEQYF. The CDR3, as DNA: TGTGCCAGCAGCTTTTATAGAGGCCCGCTCTACGAGCAGTACTTC.

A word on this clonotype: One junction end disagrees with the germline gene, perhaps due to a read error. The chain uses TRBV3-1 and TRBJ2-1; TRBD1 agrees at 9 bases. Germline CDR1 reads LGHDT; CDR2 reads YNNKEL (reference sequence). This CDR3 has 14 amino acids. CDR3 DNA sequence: TGTGTCAGCAGCCATGGACAGGGGAACAATGAGCAGTTCTTC. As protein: CVSSHGQGNNEQFF.

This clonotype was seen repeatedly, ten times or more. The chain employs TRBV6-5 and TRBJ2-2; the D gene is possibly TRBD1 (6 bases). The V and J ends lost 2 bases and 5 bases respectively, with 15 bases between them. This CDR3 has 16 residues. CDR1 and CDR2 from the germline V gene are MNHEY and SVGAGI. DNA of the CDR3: TGTGCCAGCAGTTACACCGGACAGACCAGGACCGGGGAGCTGTTTTTT. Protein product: CASSYTGQTRTGELFF.